This T cell receptor (beta chain) stems from a study of shared clonotypes between healthy human individuals. Only in-frame clones appear in the TCRdb table, and some are missing; sequencing was by immunoSEQ multiplex PCR. Seen here are approximately 2,300,000 clones, 92% observed once, and the top ten hold around 0.4%. The study, taken as a whole, reports: Measured sharing among donors was expected to vary with sequencing depth.

With regard to this clone: Its antigen is still unknown.

CDR3 length: 13 residues. Per the germline V gene, CDR1 is GTSNPN and CDR2 is SVGIG (reference sequence). The ends were cut back, 4 bases at V and 3 bases at J, with 13 bases in the middle. This TCR came from a man younger than 35 in good health. Some clones in this sample may be carry-over from other donors' samples. This chain connects TRBV30 to TRBJ2-7, with TRBD2 as a possible D gene (6 bases). The material sequenced was naive CD4+ T cells from PBMCs. As for subset: CD45RA+ positively selected. CDR3 residues: CAWNSGTHYEQYF. CDR3 coding DNA: TGTGCCTGGAATTCCGGGACTCACTACGAGCAGTACTTC.